Each of the 21 T cell receptor beta chains below was sequenced from the same sample in a study of breast tumors, draining lymph nodes, adjacent tissues. TCRdb itself ran the multiplex PCR reads through MiXCR, one entry per CDR3 protein. The table includes about 89,000 distinct CDR3 sequences, roughly 28% detected once. The lymph nodes were axillary draining lymph nodes from breast cancer patients. Material for sequencing was axillary lymph node tissue. The receptors derive from a female donor with breast cancer. Some clones in this sample may be carry-over from other donors' samples.

The chain couples TRBV20-1 to TRBJ2-7; D may be TRBD2 (6 bases). Germline CDR1 reads DFQATT; CDR2 reads SNEGSKA (reference sequence). V was clipped by 8 bases and J by 3 bases, with 14 bases between them. The CDR3 consists of 12 residues. This CDR3 is CSYSGDFYEQYF. The DNA for the CDR3 is TGCAGTTACTCGGGGGATTTCTACGAGCAGTACTTC.

J is TRBJ2-2 and V is TRBV5-6; D possibly corresponds to TRBD1 (6 bases). CDR3 size: 14 residues. Between the trimmed V and J ends, which lost 4 bases and 6 bases, there was a span of 13 bases. The germline V gene encodes CDR1 SGHDT and CDR2 YYEEEE. The CDR3 DNA sequence: TGTGCCAGCAGCACATCAGGGGCCGCCGGGGAGCTGTTTTTT. Its protein is CASSTSGAAGELFF.

This clonotype was counted at least ten times. This sequence joins TRBV7-9 and TRBJ2-3, with TRBD2 matching 11 bases. The length of the CDR3 is 16 residues. The germline V gene has CDR1 SEHNR and CDR2 FQNEAQ (reference sequence). The junction had 5 bases not matched to a gene; V was cut back by 1 base and J by 5 bases. The CDR3 is CASSLVAGGPGDTQYF. The CDR3 nucleotides read TGTGCCAGCAGCTTAGTAGCGGGAGGGCCGGGAGATACGCAGTATTTT.

This clonotype has ten or more counts. The chain links TRBV5-6 to TRBJ2-7; weak D call: TRBD1 (5 bases). The CDR3 spans 13 residues. In germline, CDR1 is SGHDT, CDR2 YYEEEE. V dropped 0 bases and J dropped 3 bases, with 7 bases sitting between them. CDR3 loop: CASSLGQLYEQYF. Written as DNA, the CDR3 is TGTGCCAGCAGCTTGGGACAGCTCTACGAGCAGTACTTC.

This clonotype was detected many times. The chain couples TRBV7-9 to TRBJ1-6, with no clear D. The CDR3 is 14 residues long. CDR1 is SEHNR, CDR2 FQNEAQ, per germline (reference sequence). Trimming removed 5 bases from V and 8 bases from J, with 13 bases in between. The CDR3 loop reads CASSPPGSYSPLHF. The DNA of the CDR3 is TGTGCCAGCAGCCCCCCGGGGAGTTATTCACCCCTCCACTTT. The variable domain in full, with the rest retrieved from reference TRBV7-9 and TRBJ1-6, is DTGVSQNPRHKITKRGQNVTFRCDPISEHNRLYWYRQTLGQGPEFLTYFQNEAQLEKSRLLSDRFSAERPKGSFSTLEIQRTEQGDSAMYLCASSPPGSYSPLHFGNGTRLTVT.

A remark on this clonotype: One end of the junction fails to match germline, which may point to a read error. The chain couples TRBV20-1 to TRBJ2-3; D may match TRBD1 or TRBD2 (5 bases each). Germline V CDR1 and CDR2: DFQATT, SNEGSKA (reference sequence). This CDR3 has 14 residues. The CDR3 loop is CSTPGTGNTATQYF. Written as DNA, the CDR3 is TGCAGTACACCCGGGACCGGTAACACAGCTACGCAGTATTTT.

This chain joins TRBV9 and TRBJ1-1; a weak D match, TRBD1 (5 bases). The CDR3 contains 13 residues. The germline V gene encodes CDR1 SGDLS and CDR2 YYNGEE. Trimming cost V 3 bases and J 8 bases, with 14 bases left between them. The chain's CDR3 is CASSERGRKEAFF. Written as DNA, the CDR3 is TGTGCCAGCAGCGAGCGGGGACGGAAAGAAGCTTTCTTT.

This rearrangement joins TRBV18 to TRBJ1-1; D unresolved. This CDR3 region has 16 residues. Trimming shortened V by 4 bases and J by 3 bases, and 18 bases separated the two germline ends. Germline CDR1 is KGHSH and CDR2 is LQKENI. CDR3 protein: CASSQRQEGEYTEAFF. CDR3 DNA sequence: TGTGCCAGCTCACAAAGGCAGGAGGGAGAGTACACTGAAGCTTTCTTT. Full variable domain (outside the CDR3, taken from reference TRBV18 and TRBJ1-1): NAGVMQNPRHLVRRRGQEARLRCSPMKGHSHVYWYRQLPEEGLKFMVYLQKENIIDESGMPKERFSAEFPKEGPSILRIQQVVRGDSAAYFCASSQRQEGEYTEAFFGQGTRLTVV.

As regards this clonotype: A much larger clone lies a single base off, so this may be a read error. The rearrangement uses TRBV6-2 or TRBV6-3 and TRBJ1-5, with 8 bases that match TRBD1. Germline trimming cut 5 bases from V and 1 base from J; bases unmatched to any gene: 7. Germline CDR1 reads MNHEY; CDR2 reads SVGEGT. The CDR3 extends over 16 amino acids. The CDR3 protein is CASSHDRGKSNQPQHF. In DNA, the CDR3 is TGTGCCAGCAGTCACGACAGGGGAAAAAGCAATCAGCCCCAGCATTTT.

As concerns this clonotype: At one of its ends the junction is not consistent with the germline gene, which may arise from a read error. This rearrangement joins TRBV11-2 to TRBJ1-2; no firm D call. Germline V gene sequence: CDR1 SGHAT, CDR2 FQNNGV. There are 17 residues in the CDR3. The CDR3 spells CASSLIWAAALLNGCTF. In DNA, the CDR3 is TGTGCCAGCAGCTTAATTTGGGCGGCGGCCCTCCTAAACGGCTGCACCTTC.

This clonotype occurred many times. The chain joins TRBV4-3 to TRBJ2-1; no reliable D call. The length of the CDR3 is 13 residues. With 4 bases removed from V and 4 bases from J, the gap between germline ends came to 8 bases. CDR1 is LGHNA and CDR2 is YSLEER in the germline V gene. CDR3 DNA: TGCGCCAGCAGCCTAATAGGTTACAATGAGCAGTTCTTC. This translates into CASSLIGYNEQFF.

This clonotype appeared many times. This may stem from a read error, because a much larger clone lies one nucleotide away. V is TRBV14 and J is TRBJ1-6; D not certain. The CDR3 sequence is 15 residues long. Germline values: CDR1 SGHDN, CDR2 FVKESK. The CDR3 DNA sequence: TGTGCCAGCAGCCAACACCGGGATCGAGTATCACCCCCCCACTTT. Residues: CASSQHRDRVSPPHF.

There are a few counts of this clonotype. A junction end diverges from the germline sequence, so it may reflect a read error. This chain connects TRBV20-1 to TRBJ1-3; D gene uncertain. The V gene's germline CDR1 is DFQATT and CDR2 SNEGSKA (reference sequence). CDR3 length: 14 amino acids. This CDR3 is CSARRGISGTTIYF. The CDR3 DNA follows: TGCAGTGCACGACGAGGGATCTCTGGAACCACCATATATTTT.

On this clonotype: The junction does not match germline at one end; this may be a read error. The chain has TRBV19 and TRBJ2-1; 14 nucleotides line up with TRBD2. Germline assignment: CDR1 LNHDA and CDR2 SQIVND (reference sequence). The CDR3 contains 14 residues. The CDR3 is CASRLAGGYNGQFF. DNA of the CDR3: TGCGCCAGTAGACTAGCGGGAGGGTACAATGGGCAGTTCTTC.

This clonotype appeared many times. The chain combines TRBV28 with TRBJ2-7; D remains unclear. Trimming took off 1 base at V and 3 bases at J, with 4 bases between the two ends. Germline lookup yields CDR1 MDHEN and CDR2 SYDVKM. The CDR3 covers 12 residues. CDR3 nucleotides: TGTGCCAGCAGTTTATTTATCTACGAGCAGTACTTC. Amino acids: CASSLFIYEQYF.

The chain couples TRBV9 to TRBJ1-3; no reliable D call. V lost 4 bases, J lost 11 bases, and 16 bases lay in between. The CDR3 extends over 13 amino acids. Germline CDR1 is SGDLS and CDR2 is YYNGEE. CDR3 sequence reads: CASSLLSGSSIYF. The DNA of the CDR3 is TGTGCCAGCAGCTTACTCAGTGGAAGCTCCATATATTTT.

The rearrangement joins TRBV5-1 to TRBJ2-7; TRBD1 matches 10 bases. Losses at the gene ends were 3 bases for V and 1 base for J; bases not matched to a gene: 4. The length of the CDR3 is 15 residues. Germline V lookup: CDR1 SGHRS, CDR2 YFSETQ. CDR3 nucleotide sequence: TGCGCCAGCAGCTGGGACAGGGGAAGATCCTACGAGCAGTACTTC. The encoded protein is CASSWDRGRSYEQYF.

This clonotype was detected a few times. A read error may be the cause here, since a much bigger clone is one base away. The rearrangement links TRBV7-2 to TRBJ2-7; 9 bases fit TRBD2. Per germline, CDR1 SGHTA and CDR2 FQGNSA. The CDR3 has 15 residues. The CDR3 sequence is CASSPRFSGRFGQHF. CDR3 DNA: TGTGCCAGCAGCCCAAGATTTAGCGGGAGATTCGGGCAGCACTTC.

This clonotype was detected many times. The V gene is TRBV10-3, the J gene TRBJ2-5; TRBD1 might be the D (6 bases). V lost 4 bases to trimming and J lost 2 bases, with 14 bases between them. The germline V gene encodes CDR1 ENHRY and CDR2 SYGVKD. The CDR3 consists of 15 residues. The chain's CDR3 is CAISGQQGRQETQYF. Here the CDR3 DNA reads TGTGCCATCAGTGGCCAACAGGGTCGGCAAGAGACCCAGTACTTC.

The chain has TRBV4-3 and TRBJ1-1; D is undetermined. This CDR3 has 14 amino acids. Looked up from germline, CDR1 is LGHNA and CDR2 is YSLEER. Trimming took off 0 bases at V and 2 bases at J, with 7 bases between the two ends. For the CDR3, the DNA is TGCGCCAGCAGCCAAGATGGGAGAAACACTGAAGCTTTCTTT. Protein: CASSQDGRNTEAFF.

As for this clonotype: Mismatch with germline at one junction end may stem from a read error. This chain uses TRBV7-9 with TRBJ2-2; weak D call: TRBD2 (6 bases). This CDR3 is built from 14 residues. Germline-derived CDR1 and CDR2 are SEHNR and FQNEAQ (reference sequence). The CDR3 coding sequence is TGTGCCAGCAGCTTATCCGGGAGCACCGAGGAGCTGTTTTTT. This translates into CASSLSGSTEELFF.